This TCR beta chain was recorded in a study of T cells in Graves' hyperthyroidism and ophthalmopathy. General study points: Before onset, ophthalmopathy was predicted by the model a median approximately 6.6 months earlier.

In this sample, this clonotype turned up many times. Its target is unknown. V lost 5 bases, J lost 3 bases, and 13 bases stayed unmatched. Germline lookup yields CDR1 SGHVS and CDR2 FQNEAQ. The CDR3 is 18 residues long. It was uncontrolled infection, other autoimmune disease, pregnancy or lactation that excluded patients. On the basis of clinical symptoms, serum thyroxine and TRAb, thyroid ultrasound and orbital computed tomography, diagnoses were made. Extraction of PBMCs used about 9.2 ml of fresh peripheral blood. TCR beta CDR3 sequences were amplified from RNA transcripts. Initially, a first-round RT-PCR of the TCR CDR3 employed the HTBI primer set. TCRdb used MiXCR to reprocess the multiplex PCR reads, holding one entry per CDR3 protein. The sample includes a few hundred thousand distinct CDR3 sequences, about a sixth of them seen just once.

Source material: blood. The chain couples TRBV7-8 to TRBJ2-5; 12 nucleotides line up with TRBD2. The TCR was taken from a young woman with Graves' hyperthyroidism. As DNA, the CDR3 is TGTGCCAGCAGCCCAGGGACTAGCGGGCCCACAAGGGAAGAGACCCAGTACTTC. It encodes CASSPGTSGPTREETQYF. Together with reference TRBV7-8 and TRBJ2-5, the CDR3 gives the full variable domain: GAGVSQSPRYKVAKRGQDVALRCDPISGHVSLFWYQQALGQGPEFLTYFQNEAQLDKSGLPSDRFFAERPEGSVSTLKIQRTQQEDSAVYLCASSPGTSGPTREETQYFGPGTRLLVL.